These 17 T cell receptor beta chains were sequenced from one sample in a study of blood T cell repertoires in COVID-19. Clones were sequenced by immunoSEQ multiplex PCR, and TCRdb holds only the in-frame ones, with some missing. The sample includes around 63,000 clones, 86% of them seen just once. The sequenced material came from peripheral blood. The receptors were sampled from a woman at least 80 years old with acute or convalescent COVID-19.

The chain is built from TRBV5-5 and TRBJ1-2; D remains ambiguous. This CDR3 is 11 amino acids long. Germline values: CDR1 SGHKS, CDR2 YYEKEE (reference sequence). V was clipped by 2 bases and J by 4 bases, with 3 bases between them. The CDR3: CASSFLYGYTF. The CDR3 nucleotides are TGTGCCAGCAGCTTCCTCTATGGCTACACCTTC.

This sequence joins TRBV6-5 and TRBJ1-2, with TRBD1 matching over 8 bases. CDR3 size: 14 residues. Germline values: CDR1 MNHEY, CDR2 SVGAGI. Germline trimming cut 0 bases from V and 7 bases from J; bases unmatched to any gene: 4. CDR3 nucleotides: TGTGCCAGCAGTTACTCCGGGACAGGCGGTGGCTACACCTTC. This translates into CASSYSGTGGGYTF.

This rearrangement joins TRBV7-2 to TRBJ2-4; the D gene is possibly TRBD2 (6 bases). Germline V gives CDR1 SGHTA, CDR2 FQGNSA. Trimming pared 4 bases from V and 1 base from J, leaving 14 bases between. The CDR3 spans 16 residues. This chain's CDR3 is CASSYEGLRAKNIQYF. The CDR3 nucleotides read TGTGCCAGCAGCTACGAGGGACTTAGGGCCAAAAACATTCAGTACTTC.

The rearrangement uses TRBV7-2 and TRBJ1-3, with D perhaps TRBD1 (5 bases). The CDR3 runs 15 residues. V was pared by 5 bases and J by 4 bases, with 15 bases between. The germline CDR1 and CDR2 sequences are SGHTA and FQGNSA. CDR3 DNA sequence: TGTGCCAGCAGCGGGCTCAGGGCCAACGGAAACACCATATATTTT. This codes for CASSGLRANGNTIYF.

This clone occurred many times. The rearrangement joins TRBV6-5 to TRBJ1-2; D remains ambiguous. Germline CDR1 MNHEY, CDR2 SVGAGI. Between the trimmed V and J ends, which lost 0 bases and 3 bases, there was a span of 14 bases. The CDR3 spans 16 residues. The CDR3: CASSYSAGPFDYGYTF. The DNA for the CDR3 is TGTGCCAGCAGTTACTCGGCTGGGCCATTCGACTATGGCTACACCTTC.

J is TRBJ2-5 and V is TRBV20-1; tentatively, D is TRBD2 (6 bases). The germline V and J ends were trimmed by 3 bases and 3 bases, with 17 bases remaining between them. This CDR3 is 15 amino acids long. Germline loops: CDR1 DFQATT, CDR2 SNEGSKA (reference sequence). For the CDR3, the DNA is TGCAGTGCTAGTTTGCCGGGAGTGGGGGAAGAGACCCAGTACTTC. This codes for CSASLPGVGEETQYF.

V usage is TRBV12-3 or TRBV12-4 and J usage is TRBJ2-3; the D is unclear. The CDR3 consists of 12 residues. The V and J ends lost 3 bases and 8 bases respectively, with 9 bases between them. The CDR3 DNA reads TGTGCCAGCAGTTTGCCGTGGAGTACGCAGTATTTT. Protein product: CASSLPWSTQYF.

The V and J genes are TRBV5-1 and TRBJ2-7; the D gene is possibly TRBD2 (7 bases). The V end was cut by 4 bases, the J end by 12 bases, with 29 bases between. The germline V gene encodes CDR1 SGHRS and CDR2 YFSETQ. The CDR3 is 16 residues long. The CDR3 region is CASSPGSTGMREGLYF. In nucleotides, the CDR3 is TGCGCCAGCAGCCCTGGAAGCACAGGGATGAGGGAGGGACTGTACTTC.

The chain joins TRBV7-9 to TRBJ2-2; 8 bases line up with TRBD2. Germline loops: CDR1 SEHNR, CDR2 FQNEAQ (reference sequence). CDR3 size: 15 residues. V trimming: 10 bases; J trimming: 5 bases; junction bases outside the gene matches: 12. Written as DNA, the CDR3 is TGTGCCACCCGATCTGTGGCGGGAGGAACCGGGGAGCTGTTTTTT. This gives the protein CATRSVAGGTGELFF.

The chain joins TRBV19 to TRBJ2-1; 7 nucleotides align to TRBD2. From germline, CDR1 is LNHDA and CDR2 SQIVND (reference sequence). This CDR3 has 13 residues. The trim removed 6 bases at V and 9 bases at J, leaving 8 bases unmatched. The CDR3 DNA follows: TGTGCCAGTAGGGATAGCGGGTACCGTGAGCAGTTCTTC. This encodes CASRDSGYREQFF.

This clone was seen just once. This chain links TRBV28 with TRBJ2-5; 10 positions match TRBD1. Trimming took 8 bases from V and 5 from J; bases not matched to a gene: 5. This CDR3 is 13 amino acids long. Germline CDR1 MDHEN, CDR2 SYDVKM. The CDR3 is CASETGGLETQYF. The CDR3 nucleotides read TGTGCCAGCGAGACAGGGGGCTTGGAGACCCAGTACTTC.

J is TRBJ2-3 and V is TRBV28, with TRBD1 identical over 8 bases. J lost 4 bases, V lost 4 bases, and 10 bases had no gene match. This CDR3 comprises 16 residues. Germline lookup yields CDR1 MDHEN and CDR2 SYDVKM. This CDR3 is CASSSSRQGYADTQYF. CDR3 coding DNA: TGTGCCAGCAGTTCCTCCCGACAGGGGTACGCAGATACGCAGTATTTT.

The chain employs TRBV2 and TRBJ1-5; 10 bases fit TRBD1. The CDR3 totals 14 residues. V shed 4 bases, J shed 7 bases, and the junction held 4 bases outside the gene matches. In germline, CDR1 is SNHLY, CDR2 FYNNEI. CDR3 protein: CASSAGQGPQPQHF. CDR3 nucleotides: TGTGCCAGCAGTGCGGGACAGGGGCCCCAGCCCCAGCATTTT.

This clone was counted once. The rearrangement joins TRBV19 to TRBJ1-4; 9 nucleotides match TRBD1. Looked up from germline, CDR1 is LNHDA and CDR2 is SQIVND (reference sequence). The CDR3 spans 14 residues. With V trimmed by 9 bases and J by 3 bases, 5 bases remained unmatched. The CDR3 protein is CASRGTGSNEKLFF. Written as DNA, the CDR3 is TGTGCCAGCAGAGGGACAGGGTCTAATGAAAAACTGTTTTTT. Variable domain in full (rest from reference TRBV19 and TRBJ1-4): DGGITQSPKYLFRKEGQNVTLSCEQNLNHDAMYWYRQDPGQGLRLIYYSQIVNDFQKGDIAEGYSVSREKKESFPLTVTSAQKNPTAFYLCASRGTGSNEKLFFGSGTQLSVL.

This clone was counted once. The V call is TRBV19, the J call TRBJ2-4; unclear D gene. The CDR3 is 13 amino acids. Trimming removed 7 bases from V and 1 base from J, with 8 bases in between. Germline assignment: CDR1 LNHDA and CDR2 SQIVND (reference sequence). CDR3 nucleotide sequence: TGTGCCAGTACCAAAGCGGCCAAAAACATTCAGTACTTC. As protein: CASTKAAKNIQYF.

The chain employs TRBV7-2 and TRBJ1-2; TRBD1 matches 10 bases. The germline gives CDR1 SGHTA, CDR2 FQGNSA. Trimming removed 5 bases from V and 5 bases from J; junction bases left unmatched: 8. This CDR3 has 15 residues. CDR3 residues: CASSLPGTGVYGYTF. CDR3 bases: TGTGCCAGCAGCCTCCCGGGGACAGGGGTATATGGCTACACCTTC.

The chain is built from TRBV12-3 or TRBV12-4 and TRBJ1-2; D ambiguous. V dropped 2 bases and J dropped 8 bases, with 12 bases sitting between them. This CDR3 is 13 amino acids long. CDR3: CASSLLEAGGYTF. DNA of the CDR3: TGTGCCAGCAGTTTACTCGAGGCGGGAGGCTACACCTTC.